Presented here are 18 T cell receptor beta chains from one specimen sequenced in a study of T-cell memory formation after mild COVID-19. TCRdb processed the 5' RACE reads anew with MiXCR; each CDR3 protein has one entry. The sample has fewer than 650,000 distinct CDR3 sequences, 15% to 20% seen once; the top ten hold less than 10%. The sample was PBMCs or a T cell subset sorted from them (not recorded which). The source is an adult woman who had mild COVID-19 (a few samples of this study predate the infection). Cell type and time point are not known.

The chain couples TRBV7-8 to TRBJ1-2, with no clear D. Per the germline V gene, CDR1 is SGHVS and CDR2 is FQNEAQ. V shed 0 bases and J shed 2 bases, with 16 bases lying between them. The CDR3 runs to 17 residues. The CDR3 bases are TGTGCCAGCAGCTTAGCGATGTCGCCCCTGGGAAACTATGGCTACACCTTC. Translation gives CASSLAMSPLGNYGYTF.

This clonotype was seen ten or more times. The rearrangement joins TRBV7-8 to TRBJ2-2; TRBD2 agrees at 9 bases. Trimming removed 10 bases from V and 7 bases from J; junction bases left unmatched: 13. This CDR3 has 15 amino acids. CDR1 and CDR2 from the germline V gene are SGHVS and FQNEAQ. This CDR3 is CANMPGTSFVGELFF. In DNA form, the CDR3 reads TGTGCCAACATGCCCGGGACTAGCTTCGTCGGGGAGCTGTTTTTT.

The chain links TRBV12-3 or TRBV12-4 to TRBJ1-1; D is unclear. The CDR3 is made up of 14 amino acids. V lost 3 bases and J 10 bases, leaving 18 bases between the germline ends. The CDR3 sequence is CASSFRSKGMGAFF. The CDR3 DNA sequence: TGTGCCAGCAGTTTCCGAAGTAAGGGCATGGGAGCTTTCTTT.

This sequence joins TRBV6-5 and TRBJ2-1, with 7 nucleotides matching TRBD1. The CDR3 is 13 residues long. V shed 6 bases, J shed 7 bases, and the junction held 6 bases outside the gene matches. In germline, CDR1 is MNHEY, CDR2 SVGAGI. CDR3 region: CASRQGSRNEQFF. DNA of the CDR3: TGTGCCAGCAGACAGGGGTCCCGGAATGAGCAGTTCTTC.

The CDR3 spells CASTAGQGVYEQYF. DNA of the CDR3: TGTGCCAGCACGGCGGGACAGGGGGTCTACGAGCAGTACTTC. The chain carries TRBV27 and TRBJ2-7; 11 bases are shared with TRBD1. Germline loops: CDR1 MNHEY, CDR2 SMNVEV (reference sequence). Germline trimming cut 7 bases from V and 3 bases from J; bases unmatched to any gene: 5. The CDR3 spans 14 residues.

The rearrangement joins TRBV21-1 to TRBJ1-5. TRBV21-1 counts as a pseudogene. The CDR3 loop spans 14 amino acids. The CDR3 bases are TGTGCCAGCAGCAAAGGGTACAGCAATCAGCCCCAGCATTTT. Amino acid sequence: CASSKGYSNQPQHF.

This clonotype occurred a few times. The chain couples TRBV20-1 to TRBJ2-3; D is perhaps TRBD2 (5 bases). Deletions cut 3 bases from V and 4 bases from J, with 14 bases between. CDR3 length equals 14 residues. Per germline, CDR1 DFQATT and CDR2 SNEGSKA (reference sequence). CDR3: CSARQTRASDTQYF. Here the CDR3 DNA reads TGCAGTGCTAGGCAAACTAGGGCATCAGATACGCAGTATTTT.

This clonotype has a handful of counts. The V gene is TRBV6-2 or TRBV6-3, the J gene TRBJ2-7, with D possibly matching TRBD2 (6 bases). Trimming pared 6 bases from V and 0 bases from J, leaving 18 bases between. Looked up from germline, CDR1 is MNHEY and CDR2 is SVGEGT. The CDR3 totals 16 residues. DNA of the CDR3: TGTGCCAGCAGCTCCCGGAGGAGGGCTCGCTCCTACGAGCAGTACTTC. Protein product: CASSSRRRARSYEQYF.

The chain employs TRBV3-1 and TRBJ1-5; a possible D gene is TRBD1 (5 bases). V was cut by 4 bases and J by 5 bases, with 9 bases left in between. The CDR3 is 13 residues long. CDR1 and CDR2 (germline): LGHDT, YNNKEL (reference sequence). The CDR3 here is CASSPWGDQPQHF. CDR3 DNA sequence: TGTGCCAGCAGCCCCTGGGGGGATCAGCCCCAGCATTTT.

The chain couples TRBV28 to TRBJ2-5, with a tentative D call TRBD1 (6 bases). Trimming took off 8 bases at V and 5 bases at J, with 15 bases between the two ends. Looked up from germline, CDR1 is MDHEN and CDR2 is SYDVKM. The CDR3 has 13 amino acids. This CDR3 is CASSRGRGETQYF. Written as DNA, the CDR3 is TGTGCCAGCTCGAGGGGGAGAGGGGAGACCCAGTACTTC.

J is TRBJ2-1 and V is TRBV3-1, with D tentatively TRBD1 or TRBD2 (6 bases each). This CDR3 spans 17 amino acids. V lost 0 bases, J lost 5 bases, and 17 bases lay in between. Germline CDR1 reads LGHDT; CDR2 reads YNNKEL (reference sequence). DNA for the CDR3: TGTGCCAGCAGCCAAGATGTTTATACGGGGGCCAACAATGAGCAGTTCTTC. As protein: CASSQDVYTGANNEQFF.

This clonotype was seen more than once but under ten times. V gene TRBV30 combines with J gene TRBJ2-7; 13 positions match TRBD2. V shed 3 bases and J 7 bases; nucleotides not matched to a gene: 6. CDR1 GTSNPN and CDR2 SVGIG come from the germline V gene (reference sequence). The CDR3 extends over 14 amino acids. The CDR3, as DNA: TGTGCCTGGAGCAGGACTAGCGGGAGAGGAGAGCAGTACTTC. Its protein is CAWSRTSGRGEQYF.

The V call is TRBV20-1, the J call TRBJ2-1; D may be TRBD2 (6 bases). The CDR3 contains 17 residues. Trimming took off 1 base at V and 7 bases at J, with 23 bases between the two ends. Looked up from germline, CDR1 is DFQATT and CDR2 is SNEGSKA (reference sequence). The CDR3 sequence: CSARVVGPGYGGNEQFF. In nucleotides, the CDR3 is TGCAGTGCTAGAGTAGTAGGACCAGGGTACGGAGGGAATGAGCAGTTCTTC.

Ten or more counts support this clonotype. V gene TRBV7-3 combines with J gene TRBJ1-1; 7 nucleotides agree with TRBD1. The CDR3 sequence is 16 residues long. V shed 5 bases, J shed 3 bases, and the junction held 12 bases outside the gene matches. Germline-derived CDR1 and CDR2 are SGHTA and FQGTGA. The CDR3 sequence is CASSPTPTGRDTEAFF. Here the CDR3 DNA reads TGTGCCAGCAGCCCCACCCCGACAGGGAGGGACACTGAAGCTTTCTTT.

The J gene is TRBJ2-7, the V gene TRBV4-3; D is possibly TRBD2 (6 bases). Trimming took off 1 base at V and 0 bases at J, with 16 bases between the two ends. CDR3 length: 17 amino acids. Germline lookup yields CDR1 LGHNA and CDR2 YSLEER. CDR3 in DNA: TGCGCCAGCAGCCAAGGGTTTAGCGGCTCCCTCTCCTACGAGCAGTACTTC. Translating gives CASSQGFSGSLSYEQYF.

This rearrangement joins TRBV5-1 to TRBJ1-2, with 10 bases aligning to TRBD1. This CDR3 contains 13 residues. Unmatched junction bases numbered 2, after V lost 3 bases and J lost 6 bases. In germline, CDR1 is SGHRS, CDR2 YFSETQ. CDR3 bases: TGCGCCAGCAGCTGGGGGACAGGGGATGGCTACACCTTC. As protein: CASSWGTGDGYTF.

This clonotype turned up a few times. The chain is built from TRBV5-1 and TRBJ2-3; perhaps TRBD2 as D (7 bases). The CDR3 totals 14 residues. V was shortened by 4 bases and J by 2 bases, with 11 bases between the two germline ends. Germline CDR1 and CDR2: SGHRS and YFSETQ. CDR3: CASSQGTTTDTQYF. CDR3 coding DNA: TGCGCCAGCAGCCAGGGGACTACCACAGATACGCAGTATTTT.

This clonotype was counted ten times or more. The chain carries TRBV7-2 and TRBJ2-7; D may be TRBD2 (5 bases). V was pared by 7 bases and J by 0 bases, with 13 bases between. CDR1 SGHTA and CDR2 FQGNSA come from the germline V gene. This CDR3 is built from 14 residues. The CDR3 protein is CASTVEEVSYEQYF. Written as DNA, the CDR3 is TGTGCCAGCACCGTCGAGGAGGTCTCCTACGAGCAGTACTTC.